A single sample is the source of the 21 T cell receptor beta chains below, sequenced in a study of T cells after posttransplantation cyclophosphamide. Profiled with immunoSEQ multiplex PCR; TCRdb holds only in-frame clones, not every one. The sample records roughly 4,600 clones, over 60% being singletons. Treatment was busulfan-fludarabine conditioning, a marrow graft, and cyclophosphamide on days +3 and +4. Source: PBMCs, taken after allogeneic stem cell transplant with posttransplant cyclophosphamide. The source of these receptors is a male patient aged 35-50 years who received an allogeneic stem cell transplant from a related donor, was CMV-positive, and had acute and chronic GVHD. Some T cells may be graft donor cells.

The chain is built from TRBV11-2 and TRBJ2-3; D not resolved. The CDR3 consists of 14 residues. CDR1 SGHAT and CDR2 FQNNGV come from the germline V gene. The V and J ends lost 3 bases and 6 bases respectively, with 13 bases between them. CDR3 sequence (DNA): TGTGCCAGCAGCTTTGGGCAGCCAGGCGATACGCAGTATTTT. It is translated as CASSFGQPGDTQYF.

The gene calls are TRBV5-1 and TRBJ2-1; 11 bases align to TRBD2. This CDR3 has 15 amino acids. V gave up 4 bases and J gave up 7 bases; unmatched junction bases: 7. The germline V gene has CDR1 SGHRS and CDR2 YFSETQ. CDR3 protein: CASSPSLAGDNEQFF. The CDR3 coding sequence is TGCGCCAGCAGCCCCTCACTAGCGGGAGATAATGAGCAGTTCTTC.

CDR3 loop: CASSSTSYGYTF. CDR3 nucleotides: TGTGCCAGCAGCTCAACCAGCTATGGCTACACCTTC. V and J are TRBV7-2 and TRBJ1-2, with no clear D. Trimming took 4 bases from V and 4 from J, leaving 7 bases between them. The CDR3 consists of 12 residues. Per germline, CDR1 SGHTA and CDR2 FQGNSA.

The rearrangement uses TRBV19 and TRBJ2-2; 8 bases line up with TRBD2. V was pared by 5 bases and J by 6 bases, with 8 bases of the junction left unmatched. The CDR3 has 15 amino acids. CDR1 LNHDA and CDR2 SQIVND come from the germline V gene (reference sequence). CDR3 amino acids: CASSPRTSPSGELFF. The CDR3 DNA sequence: TGTGCCAGTAGTCCCAGGACTAGCCCCTCCGGGGAGCTGTTTTTT.

The V call is TRBV7-5, the J call TRBJ2-5; TRBD2 is the table's D call and was not checked against the DNA. Matching the DNA end better, TRBJ2-7 makes the J call doubtful. TRBV7-5 is flagged as a pseudogene. The CDR3 length is 17 residues. The CDR3 reads CVRSPRLAGGPNHEQYF. DNA for the CDR3: TGTGTCAGAAGCCCCAGACTAGCGGGAGGGCCTAACCACGAGCAGTACTTC.

The chain combines TRBV7-2 with TRBJ1-1; possibly TRBD1 for D (6 bases). Germline CDR1 reads SGHTA; CDR2 reads FQGNSA. Trimming pared 5 bases from V and 0 bases from J, leaving 16 bases between. This CDR3 comprises 16 residues. As DNA, the CDR3 is TGTGCCAGCAGCGTGGGGATACAGGGATTGAACACTGAAGCTTTCTTT. Its protein is CASSVGIQGLNTEAFF.

V is TRBV19 and J is TRBJ1-2, with 7 bases aligning to TRBD1. The ends lost 6 bases at V and 0 bases at J; junction bases unmatched: 13. CDR1 is LNHDA and CDR2 is SQIVND in the germline V gene (reference sequence). This CDR3 has 17 residues. CDR3: CASRRKGTGDANYGYTF. In DNA form, the CDR3 reads TGTGCCAGTAGGCGAAAGGGAACAGGGGACGCTAACTATGGCTACACCTTC.

The genes are TRBV18 and TRBJ1-4; no definite D call. V dropped 0 bases and J dropped 7 bases, with 9 bases sitting between them. CDR1 is KGHSH and CDR2 is LQKENI in the germline V gene. This CDR3 contains 14 residues. CDR3 amino acids: CASSPPTDIEKLFF. The CDR3 DNA is TGTGCCAGCTCACCACCAACAGACATTGAAAAACTGTTTTTT.

The chain is built from TRBV19 and TRBJ2-7; D perhaps matches TRBD2 (6 bases). Trimming took off 5 bases at V and 0 bases at J, with 20 bases between the two ends. Germline V CDR1 and CDR2: LNHDA, SQIVND (reference sequence). The CDR3 runs to 17 residues. CDR3 nucleotide sequence: TGTGCCAGTAGTCCACGGGGGTCGGGACGATCCTCCTACGAGCAGTACTTC. Translation: CASSPRGSGRSSYEQYF.

The rearrangement uses TRBV7-3 and TRBJ2-1, with TRBD2 matching 12 bases. The CDR3 consists of 19 residues. Germline V CDR1 and CDR2: SGHTA, FQGTGA. After removal of 5 bases from V and 1 base from J, the junction contained 12 bases not matched to a gene. The chain's CDR3 is CASSLLPPSGRDSYNEQFF. CDR3 coding DNA: TGTGCCAGCAGCCTCCTCCCCCCTAGCGGGAGGGATTCCTACAATGAGCAGTTCTTC. The variable domain in full, with the rest retrieved from reference TRBV7-3 and TRBJ2-1, is GAGVSQTPSNKVTEKGKYVELRCDPISGHTALYWYRQSLGQGPEFLIYFQGTGAADDSGLPNDRFFAVRPEGSVSTLKIQRTERGDSAVYLCASSLLPPSGRDSYNEQFFGPGTRLTVL.

This chain links TRBV19 with TRBJ1-5; the match to TRBD1 covers 8 bases. CDR3 length: 14 residues. Germline values: CDR1 LNHDA, CDR2 SQIVND (reference sequence). The junction had 7 bases not matched to a gene; V was cut back by 5 bases and J by 7 bases. CDR3 in DNA: TGTGCCAGTAGTCACAGGGGGAGTGGGCAGCCCCAGCATTTT. It encodes CASSHRGSGQPQHF.

The J gene is TRBJ2-2, the V gene TRBV27; the D gene is possibly TRBD2 (5 bases). V lost 0 bases and J 6 bases, leaving 8 bases between the germline ends. This CDR3 has 14 residues. Germline V gene sequence: CDR1 MNHEY, CDR2 SMNVEV (reference sequence). The CDR3 loop is CASSLSLAPGELFF. The CDR3, as DNA: TGTGCCAGCAGTTTATCGCTAGCTCCCGGGGAGCTGTTTTTT.

Only a few counts were recorded for this clone. This chain links TRBV4-1 with TRBJ2-1; 8 nucleotides match TRBD1. This CDR3 comprises 15 residues. The V gene's germline CDR1 is MGHRA and CDR2 YSYEKL. J was trimmed by 9 bases and V by 1 base; bases with no gene match: 8. In DNA form, the CDR3 reads TGCGCCAGCAGCCAAGGGGCGACAGGGGCTCGTGAGCAGTTCTTC. This gives the protein CASSQGATGAREQFF.

This clone was counted a few times. A read error may produce the germline difference seen at one junction end. V gene TRBV7-7 combines with J gene TRBJ2-2; 9 bases match TRBD1. From germline, CDR1 is SSHAT and CDR2 FNYEAQ (reference sequence). The CDR3 covers 15 residues. CDR3 sequence (DNA): TGTGCTAGCAGTAGACAGGGGGAAATTCCCGGGGAGCTGTTTTTT. Translating it yields CASSRQGEIPGELFF.

The chain carries TRBV6-1 and TRBJ1-4, with D possibly being TRBD1 (5 bases). V was trimmed by 4 bases and J by 2 bases, leaving 17 bases between them. The germline V gene encodes CDR1 MNHNS and CDR2 SASEGT. CDR3 length equals 17 residues. This CDR3 is CASSARNWGSTNEKLFF. CDR3 DNA: TGTGCCAGCAGTGCCCGAAATTGGGGCAGTACTAATGAAAAACTGTTTTTT.

This clone was picked up one time. The chain recombines TRBV15 with TRBJ1-1, with D perhaps TRBD1 (5 bases). The length of the CDR3 is 16 residues. Germline-derived CDR1 and CDR2 are LNHNV and YYDKDF (reference sequence). V lost 0 bases, J lost 0 bases, and 11 bases lay in between. CDR3 amino acids: CATSREGGALNTEAFF. The CDR3 region has the DNA TGTGCCACCAGCAGAGAGGGCGGGGCTTTGAACACTGAAGCTTTCTTT.

This clone showed up just a few times. The chain links TRBV2 to TRBJ1-1; D is possibly TRBD1 (5 bases). CDR1 and CDR2 (germline): SNHLY, FYNNEI. There are 15 residues in the CDR3. V was clipped by 1 base and J by 5 bases, with 14 bases between them. CDR3 sequence reads: CASSEDFPGGTEAFF. DNA of the CDR3: TGTGCCAGCAGTGAAGACTTCCCGGGGGGGACTGAAGCTTTCTTT.

The genes are TRBV5-1 and TRBJ2-5, with D perhaps matching TRBD1 (6 bases). V gave up 0 bases and J gave up 5 bases, with 20 bases separating them. CDR3 length: 17 residues. Germline V gene lookup returns CDR1 SGHRS and CDR2 YFSETQ. The CDR3 sequence is CASSLGQGSSFWETQYF. Written as DNA, the CDR3 is TGCGCCAGCAGCTTGGGTCAGGGGAGCAGCTTTTGGGAGACCCAGTACTTC.

This clone has a handful of counts. The rearrangement links TRBV10-2 to TRBJ1-5; D is undetermined. The CDR3 is 15 residues long. Germline V CDR1 and CDR2: WSHSY, SAAADI. V gave up 2 bases and J gave up 3 bases, with 11 bases separating them. CDR3 coding DNA: TGCGCCAGCAGTGAGACCGCAGGCTCCAATCAGCCCCAGCATTTT. Protein: CASSETAGSNQPQHF.

This clone was observed once. V gene TRBV9 combines with J gene TRBJ2-3; D is possibly TRBD2 (5 bases). This CDR3 contains 16 residues. Germline CDR1 SGDLS, CDR2 YYNGEE. V was shortened by 3 bases and J by 1 base, with 15 bases between the two germline ends. The CDR3 loop is CASSAGGGVGTDTQYF. CDR3 nucleotides: TGTGCCAGCAGCGCAGGAGGTGGTGTTGGCACAGATACGCAGTATTTT.

The rearrangement joins TRBV6-4 to TRBJ2-7, with D possibly TRBD1 on 6 matching bases. The germline CDR1 and CDR2 sequences are MRHNA and SNTAGT. V gave up 5 bases and J gave up 2 bases, with 19 bases separating them. The CDR3 consists of 16 residues. CDR3 residues: CASSFVRGKGTYEQYF. As DNA, the CDR3 is TGTGCCAGCAGTTTCGTGAGGGGGAAGGGAACCTACGAGCAGTACTTC.